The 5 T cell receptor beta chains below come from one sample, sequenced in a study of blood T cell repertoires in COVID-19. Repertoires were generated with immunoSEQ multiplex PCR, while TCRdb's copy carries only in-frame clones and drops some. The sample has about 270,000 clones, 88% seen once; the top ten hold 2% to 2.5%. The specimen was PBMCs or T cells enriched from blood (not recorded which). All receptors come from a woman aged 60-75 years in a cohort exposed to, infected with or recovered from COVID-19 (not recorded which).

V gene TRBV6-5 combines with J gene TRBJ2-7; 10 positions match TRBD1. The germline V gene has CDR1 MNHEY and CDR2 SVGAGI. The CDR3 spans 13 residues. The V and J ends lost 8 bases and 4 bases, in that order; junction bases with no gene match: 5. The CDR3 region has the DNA TGTGCCAGCCGGGACAGGGGACGGTACGAGCAGTACTTC. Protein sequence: CASRDRGRYEQYF.

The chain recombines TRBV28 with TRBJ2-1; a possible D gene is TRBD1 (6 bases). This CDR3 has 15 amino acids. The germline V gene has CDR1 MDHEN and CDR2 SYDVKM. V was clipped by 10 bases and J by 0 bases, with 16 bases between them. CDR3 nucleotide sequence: TGTGCCACCACCAGAGGGGGTAGCTCCTACAATGAGCAGTTCTTC. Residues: CATTRGGSSYNEQFF.

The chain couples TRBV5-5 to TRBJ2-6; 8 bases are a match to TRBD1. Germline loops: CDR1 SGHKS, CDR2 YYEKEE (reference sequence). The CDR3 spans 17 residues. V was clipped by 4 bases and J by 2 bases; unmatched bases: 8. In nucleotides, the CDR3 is TGTGCCAGCAGCCGAGCGACAGGGGATGCTGGGGCCAACGTCCTGACTTTC. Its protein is CASSRATGDAGANVLTF.

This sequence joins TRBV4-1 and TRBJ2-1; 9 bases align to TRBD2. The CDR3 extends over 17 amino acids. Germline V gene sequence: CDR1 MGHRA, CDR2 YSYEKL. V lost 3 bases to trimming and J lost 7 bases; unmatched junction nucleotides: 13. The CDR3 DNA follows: TGCGCCAGCAGCCAGTTCGAAGGACTAGCGAGGGAGAATGAGCAGTTCTTC. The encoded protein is CASSQFEGLARENEQFF.

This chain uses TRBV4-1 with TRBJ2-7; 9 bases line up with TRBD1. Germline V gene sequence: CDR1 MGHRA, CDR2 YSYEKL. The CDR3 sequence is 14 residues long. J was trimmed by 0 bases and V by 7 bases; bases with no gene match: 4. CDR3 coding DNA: TGCGCCAGCAACCCGGGACAGGGCTCCTACGAGCAGTACTTC. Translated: CASNPGQGSYEQYF.